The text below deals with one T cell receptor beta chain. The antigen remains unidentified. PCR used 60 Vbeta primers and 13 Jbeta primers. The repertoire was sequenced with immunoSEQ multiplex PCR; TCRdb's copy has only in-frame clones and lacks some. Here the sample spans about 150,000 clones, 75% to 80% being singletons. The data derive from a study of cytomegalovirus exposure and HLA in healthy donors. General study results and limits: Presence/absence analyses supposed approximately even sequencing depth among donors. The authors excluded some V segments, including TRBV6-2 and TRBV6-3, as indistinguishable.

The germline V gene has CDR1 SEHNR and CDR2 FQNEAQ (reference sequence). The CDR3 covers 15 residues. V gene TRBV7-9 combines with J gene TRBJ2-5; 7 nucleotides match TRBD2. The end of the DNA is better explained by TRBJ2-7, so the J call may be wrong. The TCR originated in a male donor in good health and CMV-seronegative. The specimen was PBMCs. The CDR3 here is CASSSRDYGRGEQYF. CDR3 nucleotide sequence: TGTGCCAGCAGCTCCCGGGACTATGGCCGGGGCGAGCAGTACTTC.